The subject of this entry is one T cell receptor beta chain. Its target is not known. These data are taken from a study of identifying expanded T cells in peripheral blood. Method: immunoSEQ multiplex PCR; TCRdb's copy keeps in-frame clones and lacks some. In the table there are approximately 100,000 clones, approximately 88% of which are singletons. Broader study findings: Over around two and four weeks, about 15 and 19 clones changed, versus 1.2 between replicates. Across healthy donors, higher total template counts meant significantly greater roughly 2-week count variance.

The germline CDR1 and CDR2 sequences are MNHNS and SASEGT. CDR3 length: 13 amino acids. Trimming took 8 bases from V and 5 from J; bases not matched to a gene: 4. Collection occurred without any documented infections or immune events in donors. The chain employs TRBV6-1 and TRBJ2-5, with 11 bases fitting TRBD2. The specimen was blood. This clonotype originated in a person aged 18 to 70 in good health. The CDR3 nucleotides are TGTGCCAGCCGAACTAGCGGGGGCGAGACCCAGTACTTC. This sequence encodes CASRTSGGETQYF.